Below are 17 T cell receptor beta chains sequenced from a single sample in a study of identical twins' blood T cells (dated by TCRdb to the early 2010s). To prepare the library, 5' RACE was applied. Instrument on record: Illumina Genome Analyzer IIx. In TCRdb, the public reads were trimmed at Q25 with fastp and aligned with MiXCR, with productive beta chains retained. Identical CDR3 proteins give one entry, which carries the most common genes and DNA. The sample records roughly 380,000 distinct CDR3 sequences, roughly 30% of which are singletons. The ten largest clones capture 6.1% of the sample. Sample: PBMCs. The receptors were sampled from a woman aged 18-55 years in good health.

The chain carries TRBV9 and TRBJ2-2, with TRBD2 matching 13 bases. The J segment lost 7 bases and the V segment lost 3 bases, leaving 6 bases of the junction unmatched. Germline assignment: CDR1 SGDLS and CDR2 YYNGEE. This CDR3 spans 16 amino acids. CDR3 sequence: CASSGTSGSIGGELFF. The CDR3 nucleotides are TGTGCCAGCAGCGGGACTAGCGGGAGTATAGGCGGGGAGCTGTTTTTT.

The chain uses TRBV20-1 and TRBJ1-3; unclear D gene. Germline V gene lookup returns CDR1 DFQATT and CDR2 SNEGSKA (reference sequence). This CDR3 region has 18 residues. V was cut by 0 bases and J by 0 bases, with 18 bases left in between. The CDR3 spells CSARDLSATLSSGNTIYF. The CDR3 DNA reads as TGCAGTGCTAGAGATCTTTCCGCGACTCTCAGCTCTGGAAACACCATATATTTT.

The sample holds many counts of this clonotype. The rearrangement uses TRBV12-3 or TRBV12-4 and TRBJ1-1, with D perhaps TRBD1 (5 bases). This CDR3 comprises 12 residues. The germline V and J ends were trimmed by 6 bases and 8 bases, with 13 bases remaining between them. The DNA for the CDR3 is TGTGCCAGCAGAGTTCTAGGGACCGAAGCTTTCTTT. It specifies CASRVLGTEAFF.

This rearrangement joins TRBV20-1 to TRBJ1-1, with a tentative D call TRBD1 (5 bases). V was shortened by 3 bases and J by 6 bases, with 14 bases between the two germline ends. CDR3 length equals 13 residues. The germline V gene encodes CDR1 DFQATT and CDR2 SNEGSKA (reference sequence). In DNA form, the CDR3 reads TGCAGTGCTAGCGGGGACTCTGGCGCTGAAGCTTTCTTT. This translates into CSASGDSGAEAFF.

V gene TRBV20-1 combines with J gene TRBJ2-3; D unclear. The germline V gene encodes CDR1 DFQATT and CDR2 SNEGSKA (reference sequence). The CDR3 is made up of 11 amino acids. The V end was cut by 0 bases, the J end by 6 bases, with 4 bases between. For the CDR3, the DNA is TGCAGTGCTAGAGAGGAGGATACGCAGTATTTT. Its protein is CSAREEDTQYF.

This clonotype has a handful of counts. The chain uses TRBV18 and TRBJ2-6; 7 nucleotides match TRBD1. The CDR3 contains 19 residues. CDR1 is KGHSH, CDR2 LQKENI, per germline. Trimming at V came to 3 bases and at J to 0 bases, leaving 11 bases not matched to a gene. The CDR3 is CASSPNPGQFNSGANVLTF. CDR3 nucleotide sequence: TGTGCCAGCTCACCGAACCCGGGACAGTTCAACTCTGGGGCCAACGTCCTGACTTTC.

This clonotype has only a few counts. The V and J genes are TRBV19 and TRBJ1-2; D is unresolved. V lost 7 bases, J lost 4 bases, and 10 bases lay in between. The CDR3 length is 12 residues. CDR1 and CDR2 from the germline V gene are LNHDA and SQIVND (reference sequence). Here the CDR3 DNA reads TGTGCCAGTAAGGACGGGATCTATGGCTACACCTTC. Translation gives CASKDGIYGYTF.

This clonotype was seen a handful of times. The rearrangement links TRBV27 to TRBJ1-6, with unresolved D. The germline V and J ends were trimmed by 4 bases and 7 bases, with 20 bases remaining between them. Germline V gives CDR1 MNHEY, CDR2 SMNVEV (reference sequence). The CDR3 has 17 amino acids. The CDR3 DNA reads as TGTGCCAGCAGTTCCTCCCCTAAGACTTACAAGAATTCACCCCTCCACTTT. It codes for CASSSSPKTYKNSPLHF.

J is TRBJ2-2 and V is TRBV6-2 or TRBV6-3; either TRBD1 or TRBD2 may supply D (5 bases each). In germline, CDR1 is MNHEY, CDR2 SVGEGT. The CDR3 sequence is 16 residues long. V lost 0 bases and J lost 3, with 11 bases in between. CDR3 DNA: TGTGCCAGCAGTTACTCGCCAGGGAGCGACACCGGGGAGCTGTTTTTT. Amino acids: CASSYSPGSDTGELFF.

CDR3 bases: TGTGCAACCCCAGCGGGAGCGGACAATGAGCAGTTCTTC. It encodes CATPAGADNEQFF. This chain links TRBV12-2 with TRBJ2-1; the listed D gene, TRBD2, was not tested against the DNA. TRBV12-2 is a known pseudogene. This CDR3 is 13 amino acids long.

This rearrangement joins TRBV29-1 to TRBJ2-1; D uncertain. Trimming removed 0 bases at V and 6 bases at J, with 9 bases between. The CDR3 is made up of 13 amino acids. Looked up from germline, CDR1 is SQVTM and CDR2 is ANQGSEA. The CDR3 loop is CSVEDLHGNEQFF. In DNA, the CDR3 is TGCAGCGTTGAAGATCTTCACGGCAATGAGCAGTTCTTC.

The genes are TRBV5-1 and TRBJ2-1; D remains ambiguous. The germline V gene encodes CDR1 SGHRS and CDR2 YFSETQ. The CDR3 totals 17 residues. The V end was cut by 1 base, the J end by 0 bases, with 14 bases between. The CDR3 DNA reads TGCGCCAGCAGCTTGAGCAGTGAGGCGATCTCCTACAATGAGCAGTTCTTC. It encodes CASSLSSEAISYNEQFF.

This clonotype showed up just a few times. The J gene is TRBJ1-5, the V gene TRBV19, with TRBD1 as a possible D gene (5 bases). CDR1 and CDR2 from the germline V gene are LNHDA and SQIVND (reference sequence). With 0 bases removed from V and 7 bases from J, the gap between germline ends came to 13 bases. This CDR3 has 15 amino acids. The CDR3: CASSIERGARQPQHF. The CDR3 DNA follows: TGTGCCAGTAGTATAGAGCGGGGCGCAAGGCAGCCCCAGCATTTT.

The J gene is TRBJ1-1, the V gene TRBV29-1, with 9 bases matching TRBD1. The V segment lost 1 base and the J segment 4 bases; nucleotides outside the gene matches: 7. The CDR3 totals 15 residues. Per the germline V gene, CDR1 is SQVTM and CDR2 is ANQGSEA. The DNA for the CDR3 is TGCAGCGTTGAAGGGGGACAGGGTTATGGCACTGAAGCTTTCTTT. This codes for CSVEGGQGYGTEAFF.

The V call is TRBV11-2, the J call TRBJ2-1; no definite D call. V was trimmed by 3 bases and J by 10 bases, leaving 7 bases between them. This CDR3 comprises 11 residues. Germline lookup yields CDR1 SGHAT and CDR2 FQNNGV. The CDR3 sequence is CASSFESEQFF. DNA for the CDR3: TGTGCCAGCAGCTTCGAATCCGAGCAGTTCTTC.

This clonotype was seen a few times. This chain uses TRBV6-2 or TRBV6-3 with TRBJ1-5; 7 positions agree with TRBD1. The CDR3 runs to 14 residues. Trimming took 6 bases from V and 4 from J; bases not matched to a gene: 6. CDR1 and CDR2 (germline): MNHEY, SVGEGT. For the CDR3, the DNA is TGTGCCAGCAGGCGGGACAGTGGAAATCAGCCCCAGCATTTT. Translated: CASRRDSGNQPQHF.

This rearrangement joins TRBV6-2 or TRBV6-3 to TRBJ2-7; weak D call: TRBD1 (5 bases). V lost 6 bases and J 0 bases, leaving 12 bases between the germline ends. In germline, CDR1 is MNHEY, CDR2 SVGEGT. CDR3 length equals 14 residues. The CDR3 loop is CASRRTRSSYEQYF. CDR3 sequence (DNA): TGTGCCAGCAGACGGACAAGGAGCTCCTACGAGCAGTACTTC.